The 20 T cell receptor beta chains listed next were all sequenced from one sample in a study of cytomegalovirus exposure and HLA in healthy donors. Primers for the PCR totalled 60 Vbeta and 13 Jbeta. Repertoires were generated with immunoSEQ multiplex PCR, while TCRdb's copy carries only in-frame clones and drops some. The data hold 160,000 or so clones, with roughly 80% observed a single time. The sample was PBMCs. The origin of the receptors is a man in his fifties or sixties in good health and CMV-seropositive.

The genes are TRBV27 and TRBJ2-1; 7 bases are shared with TRBD1. The V segment lost 6 bases and the J segment 7 bases; nucleotides outside the gene matches: 12. The CDR3 sequence is 15 residues long. Germline V gene sequence: CDR1 MNHEY, CDR2 SMNVEV (reference sequence). The CDR3 reads CASSQGTAPSNEQFF. For the CDR3, the DNA is TGTGCCAGCAGCCAGGGGACAGCCCCCTCGAATGAGCAGTTCTTC.

The rearrangement joins TRBV5-4 to TRBJ2-3; 10 positions match TRBD2. The CDR3 is 18 amino acids. Germline V lookup: CDR1 SGHNT, CDR2 YYREEE (reference sequence). After removal of 0 bases from V and 2 bases from J, the junction contained 9 bases not matched to a gene. CDR3 in DNA: TGTGCCAGCAGCTTGGAAGGACTAGCGGAGGGGGACACAGATACGCAGTATTTT. Its protein is CASSLEGLAEGDTDTQYF.

The genes are TRBV27 and TRBJ1-2; D not resolved. The V gene's germline CDR1 is MNHEY and CDR2 SMNVEV (reference sequence). Trimming shortened V by 4 bases and J by 4 bases, and 13 bases separated the two germline ends. CDR3 length equals 14 residues. The chain's CDR3 is CASSSAGVGYGYTF. DNA for the CDR3: TGTGCCAGCAGTTCCGCCGGGGTAGGCTATGGCTACACCTTC.

The genes are TRBV5-6 and TRBJ1-3; a possible D gene is TRBD1 (5 bases). Germline V gene sequence: CDR1 SGHDT, CDR2 YYEEEE. CDR3 length: 13 amino acids. V lost 4 bases and J 4 bases, leaving 9 bases between the germline ends. The CDR3 here is CASSTAGGNTIYF. CDR3 bases: TGTGCCAGCAGCACTGCAGGGGGAAACACCATATATTTT.

The rearrangement uses TRBV2 and TRBJ2-5, with 7 bases aligning to TRBD2. Germline V gene lookup returns CDR1 SNHLY and CDR2 FYNNEI. The length of the CDR3 is 14 residues. After removal of 7 bases from V and 4 bases from J, the junction contained 9 bases not matched to a gene. The DNA of the CDR3 is TGTGCCAGCAATCGGCTAGCGGCACGAGAGACCCAGTACTTC. The encoded protein is CASNRLAARETQYF.

The chain joins TRBV7-3 to TRBJ2-3; 8 bases agree with TRBD2. Per germline, CDR1 SGHTA and CDR2 FQGTGA. V lost 6 bases to trimming and J lost 0 bases; unmatched junction nucleotides: 2. This CDR3 spans 14 amino acids. Here the CDR3 DNA reads TGTGCCAGCAGGCGGGGGGCTAGCACAGATACGCAGTATTTT. Translating gives CASRRGASTDTQYF.

This clone was found a few times. The chain employs TRBV9 and TRBJ2-5, with D hard to call. Germline V gives CDR1 SGDLS, CDR2 YYNGEE. This CDR3 spans 12 amino acids. V dropped 5 bases and J dropped 5 bases, with 10 bases sitting between them. CDR3 coding DNA: TGTGCCAGCAGTGTTGAGGAGGAGACCCAGTACTTC. It translates to CASSVEEETQYF.

V and J are TRBV19 and TRBJ2-2; possibly TRBD1 for D (6 bases). Germline values: CDR1 LNHDA, CDR2 SQIVND (reference sequence). The CDR3 is 14 amino acids. V was shortened by 4 bases and J by 1 base, with 7 bases between the two germline ends. The CDR3 loop reads CASSTTGNTGELFF. The DNA of the CDR3 is TGTGCCAGTAGTACGACAGGGAACACCGGGGAGCTGTTTTTT.

The V and J genes are TRBV28 and TRBJ1-1; D uncertain. Germline loops: CDR1 MDHEN, CDR2 SYDVKM. Trimming shortened V by 2 bases and J by 0 bases, and 7 bases separated the two germline ends. There are 14 residues in the CDR3. As DNA, the CDR3 is TGTGCCAGCAGTTTAATCGTCGTGAACACTGAAGCTTTCTTT. It translates to CASSLIVVNTEAFF.

In its sample, this clone was seen a few times. The chain uses TRBV2 and TRBJ1-6; no firm D call. Germline V gives CDR1 SNHLY, CDR2 FYNNEI. The germline V and J ends were trimmed by 6 bases and 6 bases, with 3 bases remaining between them. The CDR3 loop spans 11 amino acids. The CDR3 bases are TGTGCCAGCAGCATTAATTCACCCCTCCACTTT. This gives the protein CASSINSPLHF.

This sequence joins TRBV7-7 and TRBJ2-5; 10 positions match TRBD2. Germline V gene data show CDR1 as SSHAT and CDR2 as FNYEAQ (reference sequence). The CDR3 loop spans 17 amino acids. After removal of 5 bases from V and 3 bases from J, the junction contained 12 bases not matched to a gene. The CDR3 spells CASSKLAGWFGEETQYF. In nucleotides, the CDR3 is TGTGCCAGCAGCAAACTAGCGGGGTGGTTTGGCGAAGAGACCCAGTACTTC.

DNA for the CDR3: TGTGCCAGCAGTGATGTTCCCCAGGGGAAGTACGAGCAGTACTTC. This sequence encodes CASSDVPQGKYEQYF. The V call is TRBV6-1, the J call TRBJ2-7; perhaps TRBD1 as D (6 bases). The germline CDR1 and CDR2 sequences are MNHNS and SASEGT. With 3 bases removed from V and 4 bases from J, the gap between germline ends came to 16 bases. CDR3 length: 15 amino acids.

The V call is TRBV11-2, the J call TRBJ1-5; D is ambiguous. The V end lost 5 bases, the J end lost 0 bases, and 11 bases lay between the germline ends. The CDR3 totals 15 residues. Germline CDR1 and CDR2: SGHAT and FQNNGV. The CDR3 DNA sequence: TGTGCCAGCAGCGGAGGCCAGTATAGCAATCAGCCCCAGCATTTT. Protein product: CASSGGQYSNQPQHF.

This chain connects TRBV11-2 to TRBJ1-1, with 9 positions matching TRBD1. Germline V gives CDR1 SGHAT, CDR2 FQNNGV. Germline trimming cut 3 bases from V and 9 bases from J; bases unmatched to any gene: 11. The CDR3 sequence is 15 residues long. This CDR3 reads CASSFMPTGGRKAFF. CDR3 nucleotides: TGTGCCAGCAGCTTCATGCCCACAGGGGGCAGGAAAGCTTTCTTT.

The chain links TRBV4-3 to TRBJ2-5; TRBD2 matches 10 bases. Germline V gene data show CDR1 as LGHNA and CDR2 as YSLEER. The trim removed 0 bases at V and 11 bases at J, leaving 12 bases unmatched. This CDR3 is built from 16 residues. The chain's CDR3 is CASSQDMASGGQEQYF. For the CDR3, the DNA is TGCGCCAGCAGCCAAGATATGGCTAGCGGGGGACAGGAGCAGTACTTC.

The V and J genes are TRBV6-6 and TRBJ1-1; the D gene is possibly TRBD1 (5 bases). Trimming removed 2 bases at V and 5 bases at J, with 12 bases between. This CDR3 spans 14 amino acids. Per the germline V gene, CDR1 is MNHNY and CDR2 is SVGAGI (reference sequence). CDR3 sequence (DNA): TGTGCCAGCAGTTACGGGGCTTTGGGTACTGAAGCTTTCTTT. Residues: CASSYGALGTEAFF.

The V gene is TRBV5-1, the J gene TRBJ2-3; 10 nucleotides agree with TRBD2. V was clipped by 0 bases and J by 0 bases; unmatched bases: 4. This CDR3 region has 17 residues. Germline-derived CDR1 and CDR2 are SGHRS and YFSETQ. The CDR3 DNA is TGCGCCAGCAGCTTGGCAGCGGGGGGGCTGAGCACAGATACGCAGTATTTT. Protein product: CASSLAAGGLSTDTQYF.

The chain couples TRBV4-3 to TRBJ1-5; TRBD1 matches 8 bases. Germline values: CDR1 LGHNA, CDR2 YSLEER. CDR3 size: 16 residues. V trimming: 0 bases; J trimming: 7 bases; junction bases outside the gene matches: 8. CDR3: CASSQDWGQVVQPQHF. The DNA for the CDR3 is TGCGCCAGCAGCCAAGATTGGGGACAGGTGGTCCAGCCCCAGCATTTT.

The gene calls are TRBV29-1 and TRBJ1-1, with D possibly matching TRBD1 (5 bases). The CDR3 totals 13 residues. V was trimmed by 1 base and J by 1 base, leaving 7 bases between them. Germline CDR1 is SQVTM and CDR2 is ANQGSEA. The CDR3 nucleotides read TGCAGCGTTGAAGGCCAGGGGAACACTGAAGCTTTCTTT. This codes for CSVEGQGNTEAFF.

The CDR3 is CASSHGTSGGGGFETQYF. The CDR3 region has the DNA TGTGCCAGCAGCCACGGGACTAGCGGGGGGGGCGGGTTCGAGACCCAGTACTTC. This rearrangement joins TRBV4-2 to TRBJ2-5, with 16 nucleotides matching TRBD2. The germline V gene has CDR1 LGHNA and CDR2 YNFKEQ. CDR3 length: 18 residues. Losses at the gene ends were 3 bases for V and 5 bases for J; bases not matched to a gene: 9.